The 3 T cell receptor beta chains listed next were all sequenced from one sample in a study of cytomegalovirus exposure and HLA in healthy donors. Use of 60 Vbeta and 13 Jbeta primers characterized the PCR. Produced via immunoSEQ multiplex PCR; TCRdb's table is partial and in-frame only. This table has 75,000 to 90,000 clones, 65% to 80% appearing once. Sequencing was done on a sample of PBMCs. These receptors were taken from a man aged 55 to 70 in good health and CMV-seronegative.

This clone was observed a handful of times. The chain recombines TRBV19 with TRBJ1-1, with a weak D call TRBD1 (6 bases). The V gene lost 7 bases and the J gene lost 6 bases, with 12 bases spanning the gap. Germline V lookup: CDR1 LNHDA, CDR2 SQIVND (reference sequence). This CDR3 is 12 amino acids long. CDR3 bases: TGTGCCAGTATAAGGACAGCTTCTGAAGCTTTCTTT. Protein sequence: CASIRTASEAFF.

The chain links TRBV5-6 to TRBJ2-7; D remains unclear. The CDR3 runs 15 residues. CDR1 and CDR2 (germline): SGHDT, YYEEEE. V was cut by 6 bases and J by 0 bases, with 16 bases left in between. The CDR3 reads CASNPSTRNSYEQYF. Here the CDR3 DNA reads TGTGCCAGCAACCCGTCGACACGAAACTCCTACGAGCAGTACTTC.

The V and J genes are TRBV7-8 and TRBJ2-1, with 9 bases that match TRBD2. V was clipped by 5 bases and J by 10 bases; unmatched bases: 6. This CDR3 is 13 amino acids long. CDR1 is SGHVS and CDR2 is FQNEAQ in the germline V gene. In DNA, the CDR3 is TGTGCCAGCAGCCCGCGGGGGGGCGGCGAGCAGTTCTTC. As protein: CASSPRGGGEQFF. Supplemented by reference TRBV7-8 and TRBJ2-1, the full variable domain reads GAGVSQSPRYKVAKRGQDVALRCDPISGHVSLFWYQQALGQGPEFLTYFQNEAQLDKSGLPSDRFFAERPEGSVSTLKIQRTQQEDSAVYLCASSPRGGGEQFFGPGTRLTVL.